The T cell receptor (beta chain) described here comes from a study of PD-1 blockade in classical Hodgkin lymphoma. The CDR3 loop spans 15 amino acids. CDR1 and CDR2 (germline): MNHNY, SVGAGI (reference sequence). The V and J ends lost 6 bases and 2 bases respectively, with 14 bases between them. Study observations and caveats: The study found complete responders had baseline diversity similar to newly diagnosed patients. By C4D1, diversity of CD4+ TCRs had risen significantly, whereas that of CD8+ TCRs had not.

Brentuximab vedotin exposure varied among the patients, all of whom had relapsed after autologous stem cell transplantation. As regards this clone: Its antigen is not identified.

Using immunoSEQ multiplex PCR, the repertoire was profiled, and TCRdb retains in-frame clones only, with some absent. The profile shows tens of thousands of clones, 88% of them singletons. This specimen was peripheral blood mononuclear cells (PBMCs), taken at baseline. This TCR was recovered from a human donor with classical Hodgkin lymphoma. The chain recombines TRBV6-6 with TRBJ1-5, with a weak D call TRBD1 (5 bases). This CDR3 reads CASRGTGEGNQPQHF. CDR3 nucleotides: TGTGCCAGCAGGGGAACAGGCGAGGGCAATCAGCCCCAGCATTTT.